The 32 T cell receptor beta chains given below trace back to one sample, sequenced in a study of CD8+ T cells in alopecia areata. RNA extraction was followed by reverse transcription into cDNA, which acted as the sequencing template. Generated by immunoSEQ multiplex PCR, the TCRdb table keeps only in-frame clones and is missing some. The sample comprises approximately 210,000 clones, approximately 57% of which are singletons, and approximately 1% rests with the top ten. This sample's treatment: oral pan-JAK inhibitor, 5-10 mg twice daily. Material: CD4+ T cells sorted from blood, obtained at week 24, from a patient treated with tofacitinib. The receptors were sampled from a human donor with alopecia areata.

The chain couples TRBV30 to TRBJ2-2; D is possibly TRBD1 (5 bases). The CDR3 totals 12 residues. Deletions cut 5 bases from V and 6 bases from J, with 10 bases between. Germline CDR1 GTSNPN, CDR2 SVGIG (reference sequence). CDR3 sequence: CAWRPGPGELFF. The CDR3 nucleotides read TGTGCCTGGCGGCCAGGGCCCGGGGAGCTGTTTTTT.

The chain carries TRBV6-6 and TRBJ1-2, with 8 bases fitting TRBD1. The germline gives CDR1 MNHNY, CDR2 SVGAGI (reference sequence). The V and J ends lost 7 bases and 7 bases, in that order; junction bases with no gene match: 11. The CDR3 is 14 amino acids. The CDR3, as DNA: TGTGCCAGCATTCAGGGGGCGACGGCATCTGGCTACACCTTC. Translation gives CASIQGATASGYTF.

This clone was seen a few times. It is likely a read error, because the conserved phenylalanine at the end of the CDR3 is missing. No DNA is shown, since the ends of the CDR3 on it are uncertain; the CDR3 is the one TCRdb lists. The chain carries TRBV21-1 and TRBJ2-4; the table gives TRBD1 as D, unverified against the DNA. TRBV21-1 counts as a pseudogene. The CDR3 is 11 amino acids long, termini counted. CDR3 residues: CASSVISTGPV.

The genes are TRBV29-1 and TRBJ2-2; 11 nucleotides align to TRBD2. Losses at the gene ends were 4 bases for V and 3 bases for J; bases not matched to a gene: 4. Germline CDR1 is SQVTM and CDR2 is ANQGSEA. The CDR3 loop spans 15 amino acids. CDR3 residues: CSVAASGGYTGELFF. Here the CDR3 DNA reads TGCAGCGTTGCGGCTAGCGGGGGGTACACCGGGGAGCTGTTTTTT.

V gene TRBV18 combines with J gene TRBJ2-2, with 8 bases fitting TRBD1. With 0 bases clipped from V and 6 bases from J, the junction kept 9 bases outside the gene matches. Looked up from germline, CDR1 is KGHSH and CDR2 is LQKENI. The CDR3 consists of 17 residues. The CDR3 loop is CASSPPRQGRRSGELFF. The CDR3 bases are TGTGCCAGCTCACCACCTCGACAGGGGAGAAGGTCCGGGGAGCTGTTTTTT.

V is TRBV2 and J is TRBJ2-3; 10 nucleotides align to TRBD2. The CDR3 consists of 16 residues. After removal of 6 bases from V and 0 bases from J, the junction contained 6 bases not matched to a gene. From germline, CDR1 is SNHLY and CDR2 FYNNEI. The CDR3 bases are TGTGCCAGCAGAACCGAGCGGGGGGGCAGCACAGATACGCAGTATTTT. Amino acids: CASRTERGGSTDTQYF.

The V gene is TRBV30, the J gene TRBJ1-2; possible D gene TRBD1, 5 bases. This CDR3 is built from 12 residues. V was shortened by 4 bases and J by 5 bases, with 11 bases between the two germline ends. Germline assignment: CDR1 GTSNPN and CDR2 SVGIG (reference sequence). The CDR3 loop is CAWTAGSYGYTF. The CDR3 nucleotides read TGTGCCTGGACGGCAGGGTCGTATGGCTACACCTTC.

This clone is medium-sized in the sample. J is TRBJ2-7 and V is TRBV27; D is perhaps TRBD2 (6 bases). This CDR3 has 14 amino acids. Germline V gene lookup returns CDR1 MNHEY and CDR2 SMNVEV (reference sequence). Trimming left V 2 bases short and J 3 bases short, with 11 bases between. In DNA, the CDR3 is TGTGCCAGCAGTTTAGTTGGGGGGAGCTACGAGCAGTACTTC. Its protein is CASSLVGGSYEQYF.

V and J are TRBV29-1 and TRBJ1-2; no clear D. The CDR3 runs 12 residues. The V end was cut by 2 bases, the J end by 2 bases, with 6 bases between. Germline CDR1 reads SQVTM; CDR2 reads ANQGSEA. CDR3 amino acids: CSVERSNYGYTF. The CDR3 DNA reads TGCAGCGTTGAACGGTCCAACTATGGCTACACCTTC. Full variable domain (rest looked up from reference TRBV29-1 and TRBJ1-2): SAVISQKPSRDICQRGTSLTIQCQVDSQVTMMFWYRQQPGQSLTLIATANQGSEATYESGFVIDKFPISRPNLTFSTLTVSNMSPEDSSIYLCSVERSNYGYTFGSGTRLTVV.

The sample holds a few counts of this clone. The CDR3 protein is CSVDSGSRTGELFF. The CDR3 DNA reads TGCAGCGTTGATTCTGGCTCAAGGACGGGGGAGCTGTTTTTT. The rearrangement links TRBV29-1 to TRBJ2-2; no clear D gene. This CDR3 region has 14 residues. Trimming cost V 3 bases and J 8 bases, with 16 bases left between them. The germline gives CDR1 SQVTM, CDR2 ANQGSEA.

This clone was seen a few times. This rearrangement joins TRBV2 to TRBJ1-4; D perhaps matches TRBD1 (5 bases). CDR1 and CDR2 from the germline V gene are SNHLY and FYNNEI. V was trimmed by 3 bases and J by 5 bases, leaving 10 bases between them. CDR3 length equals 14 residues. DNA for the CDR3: TGTGCCAGCAGTGATTCCAGGGCGAATGAAAAACTGTTTTTT. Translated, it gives CASSDSRANEKLFF. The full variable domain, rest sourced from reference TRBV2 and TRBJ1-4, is EPEVTQTPSHQVTQMGQEVILRCVPISNHLYFYWYRQILGQKVEFLVSFYNNEISEKSEIFDDQFSVERPDGSNFTLKIRSTKLEDSAMYFCASSDSRANEKLFFGSGTQLSVL.

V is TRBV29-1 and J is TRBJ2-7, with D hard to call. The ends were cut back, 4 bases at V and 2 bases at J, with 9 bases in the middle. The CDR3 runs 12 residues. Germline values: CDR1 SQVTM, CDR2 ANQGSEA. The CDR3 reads CSVVNRPYEQYF. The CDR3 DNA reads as TGCAGCGTTGTGAATCGTCCCTACGAGCAGTACTTC.

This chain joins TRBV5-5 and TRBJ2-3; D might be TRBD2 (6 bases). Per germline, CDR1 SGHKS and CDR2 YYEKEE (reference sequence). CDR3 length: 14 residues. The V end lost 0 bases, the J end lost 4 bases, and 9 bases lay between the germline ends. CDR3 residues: CASSLGTNSDTQYF. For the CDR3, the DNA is TGTGCCAGCAGCTTGGGGACTAACTCAGATACGCAGTATTTT.

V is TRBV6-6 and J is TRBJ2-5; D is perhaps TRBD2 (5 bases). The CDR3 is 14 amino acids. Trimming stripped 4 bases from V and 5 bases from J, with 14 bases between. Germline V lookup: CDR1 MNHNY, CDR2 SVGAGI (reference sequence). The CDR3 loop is CASSSGGRGETQYF. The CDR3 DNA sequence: TGTGCCAGCAGTTCTGGTGGGAGAGGGGAGACCCAGTACTTC.

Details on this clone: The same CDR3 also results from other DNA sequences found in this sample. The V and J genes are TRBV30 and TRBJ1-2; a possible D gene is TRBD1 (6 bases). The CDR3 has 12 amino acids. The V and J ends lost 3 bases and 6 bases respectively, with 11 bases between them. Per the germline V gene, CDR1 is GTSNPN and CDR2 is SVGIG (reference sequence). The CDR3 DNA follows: TGTGCCTGGAGCCAAACAGGGAATGGCTACACCTTC. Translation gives CAWSQTGNGYTF. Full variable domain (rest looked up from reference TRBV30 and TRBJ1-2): SQTIHQWPATLVQPVGSPLSLECTVEGTSNPNLYWYRQAAGRGLQLLFYSVGIGQISSEVPQNLSASRPQDRQFILSSKKLLLSDSGFYLCAWSQTGNGYTFGSGTRLTVV.

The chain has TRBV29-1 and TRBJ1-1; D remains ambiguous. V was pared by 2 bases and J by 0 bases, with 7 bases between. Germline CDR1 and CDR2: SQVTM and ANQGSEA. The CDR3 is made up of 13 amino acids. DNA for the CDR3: TGCAGCGTTGAATACAGTGTGAACACTGAAGCTTTCTTT. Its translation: CSVEYSVNTEAFF.

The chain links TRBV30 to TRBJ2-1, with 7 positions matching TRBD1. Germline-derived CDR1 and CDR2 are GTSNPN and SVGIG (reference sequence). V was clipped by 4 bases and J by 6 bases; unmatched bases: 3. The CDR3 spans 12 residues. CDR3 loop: CAWKSGGNEQFF. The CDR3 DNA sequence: TGTGCCTGGAAGTCAGGGGGCAATGAGCAGTTCTTC.

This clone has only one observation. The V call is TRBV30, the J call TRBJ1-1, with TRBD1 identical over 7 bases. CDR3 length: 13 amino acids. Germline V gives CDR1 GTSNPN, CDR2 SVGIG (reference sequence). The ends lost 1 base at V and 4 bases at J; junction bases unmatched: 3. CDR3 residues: CAWSGQGATEAFF. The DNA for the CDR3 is TGTGCCTGGAGTGGACAGGGAGCCACTGAAGCTTTCTTT.

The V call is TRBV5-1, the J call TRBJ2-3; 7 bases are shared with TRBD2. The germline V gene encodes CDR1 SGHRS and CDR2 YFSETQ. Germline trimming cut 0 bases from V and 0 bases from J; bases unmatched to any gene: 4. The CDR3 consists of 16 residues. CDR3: CASSLDSGVSTDTQYF. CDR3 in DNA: TGCGCCAGCAGCTTGGACAGCGGGGTGAGCACAGATACGCAGTATTTT.

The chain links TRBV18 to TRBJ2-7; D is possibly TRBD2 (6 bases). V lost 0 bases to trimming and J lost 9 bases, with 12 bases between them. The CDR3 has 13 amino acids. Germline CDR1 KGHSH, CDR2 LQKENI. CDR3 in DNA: TGTGCCAGCTCACCACCAGGGACTCCCGTGCAGTACTTC. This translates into CASSPPGTPVQYF.

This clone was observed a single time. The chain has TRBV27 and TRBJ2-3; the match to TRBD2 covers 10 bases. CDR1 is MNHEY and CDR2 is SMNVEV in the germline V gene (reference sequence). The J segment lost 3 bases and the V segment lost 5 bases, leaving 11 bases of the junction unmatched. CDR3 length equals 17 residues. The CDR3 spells CASSGGLTSGLTDTQYF. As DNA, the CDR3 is TGTGCCAGCAGTGGGGGACTGACTAGCGGGCTTACAGATACGCAGTATTTT.

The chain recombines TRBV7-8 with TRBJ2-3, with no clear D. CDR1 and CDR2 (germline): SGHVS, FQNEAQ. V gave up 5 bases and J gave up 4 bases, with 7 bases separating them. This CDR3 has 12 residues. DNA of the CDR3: TGTGCCAGCAGCAGAACCGCAGATACGCAGTATTTT. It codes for CASSRTADTQYF.

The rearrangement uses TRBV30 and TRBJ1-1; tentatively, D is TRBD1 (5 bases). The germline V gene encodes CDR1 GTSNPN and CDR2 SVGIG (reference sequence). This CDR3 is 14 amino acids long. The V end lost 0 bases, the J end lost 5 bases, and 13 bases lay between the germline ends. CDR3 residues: CAWSVVAEGTEAFF. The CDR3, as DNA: TGTGCCTGGAGTGTTGTCGCGGAGGGGACTGAAGCTTTCTTT.

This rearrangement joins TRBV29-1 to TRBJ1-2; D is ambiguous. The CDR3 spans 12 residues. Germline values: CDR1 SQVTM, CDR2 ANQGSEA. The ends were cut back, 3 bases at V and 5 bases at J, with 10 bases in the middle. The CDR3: CSVELAMYGYTF. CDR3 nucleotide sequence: TGCAGCGTTGAGTTGGCAATGTATGGCTACACCTTC.

CDR3 in DNA: TGCAGCTGTGGGCAGCAAGAGACCCAGTACTTC. It yields the protein CSCGQQETQYF. The rearrangement links TRBV29-1 to TRBJ2-5; D gene uncertain. V was cut by 8 bases and J by 2 bases, with 9 bases left in between. CDR1 SQVTM and CDR2 ANQGSEA come from the germline V gene. The CDR3 consists of 11 residues. Supplemented by reference TRBV29-1 and TRBJ2-5, the full variable domain reads SAVISQKPSRDICQRGTSLTIQCQVDSQVTMMFWYRQQPGQSLTLIATANQGSEATYESGFVIDKFPISRPNLTFSTLTVSNMSPEDSSIYLCSCGQQETQYFGPGTRLLVL.

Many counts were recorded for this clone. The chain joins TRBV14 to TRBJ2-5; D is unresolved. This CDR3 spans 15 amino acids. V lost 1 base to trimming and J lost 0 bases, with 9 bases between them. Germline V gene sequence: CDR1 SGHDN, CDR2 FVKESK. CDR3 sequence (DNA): TGTGCCAGCAGCCAAGTTTACGGGTACCAAGAGACCCAGTACTTC. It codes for CASSQVYGYQETQYF.

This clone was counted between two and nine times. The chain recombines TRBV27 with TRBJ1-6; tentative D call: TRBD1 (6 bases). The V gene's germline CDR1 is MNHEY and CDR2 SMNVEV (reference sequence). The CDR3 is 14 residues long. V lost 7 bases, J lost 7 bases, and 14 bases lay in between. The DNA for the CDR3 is TGTGCCAGCAAGAGACAGGTGAACAATTCACCCCTCCACTTT. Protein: CASKRQVNNSPLHF.

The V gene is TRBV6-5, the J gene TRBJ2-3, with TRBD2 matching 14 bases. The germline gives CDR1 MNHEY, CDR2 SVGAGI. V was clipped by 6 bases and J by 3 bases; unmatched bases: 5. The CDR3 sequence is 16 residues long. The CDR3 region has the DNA TGTGCCAGCAGCTACGGGACTAGCGGGGGTACAGATACGCAGTATTTT. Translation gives CASSYGTSGGTDTQYF.

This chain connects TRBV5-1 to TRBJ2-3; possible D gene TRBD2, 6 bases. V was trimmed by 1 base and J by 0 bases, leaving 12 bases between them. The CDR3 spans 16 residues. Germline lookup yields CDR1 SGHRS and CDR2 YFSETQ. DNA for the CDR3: TGCGCCAGCAGCTTGATGGCGGGGTCTAGCACAGATACGCAGTATTTT. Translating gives CASSLMAGSSTDTQYF.

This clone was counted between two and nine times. The CDR3 DNA reads as TGTGCCAGCAGTTATTCGGAGACCCAGTACTTC. The encoded protein is CASSYSETQYF. The V gene is TRBV2, the J gene TRBJ2-5, with no clear D. Germline CDR1 is SNHLY and CDR2 is FYNNEI. This CDR3 region has 11 residues. Trimming shortened V by 5 bases and J by 5 bases, and 6 bases separated the two germline ends.

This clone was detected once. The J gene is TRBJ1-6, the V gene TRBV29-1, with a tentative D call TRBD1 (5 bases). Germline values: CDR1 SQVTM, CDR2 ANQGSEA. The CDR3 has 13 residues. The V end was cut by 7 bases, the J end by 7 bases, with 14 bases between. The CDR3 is CSASAGTNSPLHF. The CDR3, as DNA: TGCAGCGCATCGGCAGGGACCAATTCACCCCTCCACTTT. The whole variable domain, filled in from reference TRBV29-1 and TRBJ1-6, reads SAVISQKPSRDICQRGTSLTIQCQVDSQVTMMFWYRQQPGQSLTLIATANQGSEATYESGFVIDKFPISRPNLTFSTLTVSNMSPEDSSIYLCSASAGTNSPLHFGNGTRLTVT.

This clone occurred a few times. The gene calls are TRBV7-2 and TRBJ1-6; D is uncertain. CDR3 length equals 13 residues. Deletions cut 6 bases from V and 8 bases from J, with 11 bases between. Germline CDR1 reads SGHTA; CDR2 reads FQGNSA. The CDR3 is CASSTYWDSPLHF. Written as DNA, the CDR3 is TGTGCCAGCAGTACTTATTGGGATTCACCCCTCCACTTT.